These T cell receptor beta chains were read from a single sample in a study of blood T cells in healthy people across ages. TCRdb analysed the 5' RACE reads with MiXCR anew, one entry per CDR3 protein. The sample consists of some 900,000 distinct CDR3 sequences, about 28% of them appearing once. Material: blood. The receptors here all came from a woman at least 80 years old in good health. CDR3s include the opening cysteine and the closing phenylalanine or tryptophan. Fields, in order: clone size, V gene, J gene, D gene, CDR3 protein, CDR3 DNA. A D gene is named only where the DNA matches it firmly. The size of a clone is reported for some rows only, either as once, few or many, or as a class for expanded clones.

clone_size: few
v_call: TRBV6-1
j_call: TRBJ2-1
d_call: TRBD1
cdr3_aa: CASSDTGGFEQFF
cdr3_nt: TGTGCCAGCAGTGATACAGGGGGCTTTGAGCAGTTCTTC

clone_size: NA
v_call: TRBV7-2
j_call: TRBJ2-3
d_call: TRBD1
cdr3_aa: CASSRGTGGAGLTDTQYF
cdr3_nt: TGTGCCAGCAGCCGTGGGACAGGGGGCGCCGGTTTAACAGATACGCAGTATTTT

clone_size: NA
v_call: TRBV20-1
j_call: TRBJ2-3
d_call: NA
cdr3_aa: CSARAPVRLLDTQYF
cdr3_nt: TGCAGTGCTAGAGCCCCGGTGAGGCTCTTGGATACGCAGTATTTT

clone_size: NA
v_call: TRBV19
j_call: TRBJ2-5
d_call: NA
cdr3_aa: CASSIEQGETQYF
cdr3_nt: TGTGCCAGTAGTATTGAACAGGGTGAGACCCAGTACTTC

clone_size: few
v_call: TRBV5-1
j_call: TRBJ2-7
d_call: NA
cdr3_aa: CASGLSQAAYEQYF
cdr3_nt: TGCGCCAGCGGCTTGAGTCAGGCTGCCTACGAGCAGTACTTC

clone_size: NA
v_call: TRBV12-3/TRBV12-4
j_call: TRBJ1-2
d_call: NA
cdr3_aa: CASILMENYGYTF
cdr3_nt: TGTGCCAGCATCCTGATGGAAAACTATGGCTACACCTTC

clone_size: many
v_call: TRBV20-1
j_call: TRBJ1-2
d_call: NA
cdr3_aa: CSARALLGAAYGYTF
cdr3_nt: TGCAGTGCTAGAGCTCTCCTTGGGGCGGCCTATGGCTACACCTTC

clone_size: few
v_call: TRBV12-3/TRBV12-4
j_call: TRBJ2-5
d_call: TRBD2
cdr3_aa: CASSKSGGLTKTQYF
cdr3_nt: TGTGCCAGCAGCAAGAGCGGGGGGCTCACTAAGACCCAGTACTTC

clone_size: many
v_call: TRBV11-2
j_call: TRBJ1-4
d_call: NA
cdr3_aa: CASSLGGRLFF
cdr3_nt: TGTGCCAGCAGCTTGGGTGGTAGGCTGTTTTTT

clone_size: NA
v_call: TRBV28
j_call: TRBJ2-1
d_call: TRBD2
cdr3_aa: CASSFPGLAGNEQFF
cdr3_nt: TGTGCCAGCAGTTTCCCGGGACTAGCGGGGAATGAGCAGTTCTTC

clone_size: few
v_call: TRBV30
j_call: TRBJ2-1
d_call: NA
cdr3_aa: CAWSVTGSYNEQFF
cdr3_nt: TGTGCCTGGAGTGTAACAGGGTCCTACAATGAGCAGTTCTTC

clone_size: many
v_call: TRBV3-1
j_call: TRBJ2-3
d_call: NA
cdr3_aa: CASSLTPADTQYF
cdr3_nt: TGTGCCAGCAGTCTCACCCCGGCAGATACGCAGTATTTT

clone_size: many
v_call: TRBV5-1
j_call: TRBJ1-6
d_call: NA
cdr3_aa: CASSPAGDGPDSPLHF
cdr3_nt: TGCGCCAGCAGCCCGGCCGGGGATGGGCCAGATTCACCCCTCCACTTT

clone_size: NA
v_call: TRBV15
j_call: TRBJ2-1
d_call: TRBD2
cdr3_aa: CATSRAHVSSGGANEQFF
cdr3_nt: TGTGCCACCAGCAGAGCTCACGTTTCTAGCGGGGGGGCGAATGAGCAGTTCTTC

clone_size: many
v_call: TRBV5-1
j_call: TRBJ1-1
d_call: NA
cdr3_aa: CASSVMRGGTEAFF
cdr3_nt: TGCGCCAGCAGCGTGATGAGAGGAGGCACTGAAGCTTTCTTT

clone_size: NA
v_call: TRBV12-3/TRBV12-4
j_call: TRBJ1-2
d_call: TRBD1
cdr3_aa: CASSLQQGYGYTF
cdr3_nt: TGTGCCAGCAGTTTGCAACAGGGGTATGGCTACACCTTC

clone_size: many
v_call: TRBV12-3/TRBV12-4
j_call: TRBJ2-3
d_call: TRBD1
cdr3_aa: CASSSSSGTGGADTQYF
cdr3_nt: TGTGCCAGCAGTTCGTCTTCCGGGACAGGGGGCGCAGATACGCAGTATTTT

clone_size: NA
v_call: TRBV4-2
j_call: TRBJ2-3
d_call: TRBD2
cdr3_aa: CASSPRSGRETASTDTQYF
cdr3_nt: TGTGCCAGCAGCCCTAGGAGCGGGAGGGAAACCGCTAGCACAGATACGCAGTATTTT

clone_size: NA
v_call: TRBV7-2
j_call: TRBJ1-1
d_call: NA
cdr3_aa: CASSANPGRMNTEAFF
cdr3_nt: TGTGCCAGCAGTGCGAACCCGGGACGTATGAACACTGAAGCTTTCTTT

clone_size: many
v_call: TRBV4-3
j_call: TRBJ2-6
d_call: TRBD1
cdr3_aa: CASSQSGQGITNVLTF
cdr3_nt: TGCGCCAGCAGCCAGTCAGGACAGGGGATCACCAACGTCCTGACTTTC

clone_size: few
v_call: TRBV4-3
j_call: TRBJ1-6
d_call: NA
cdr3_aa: CASSQDRGYSYNSPLHF
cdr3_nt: TGCGCCAGCAGCCAAGACAGGGGTTACTCCTATAATTCACCCCTCCACTTT

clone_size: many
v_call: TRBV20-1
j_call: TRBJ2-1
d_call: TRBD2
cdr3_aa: CSARAGTTNEQFF
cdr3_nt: TGCAGTGCTAGAGCCGGGACTACCAATGAGCAGTTCTTC

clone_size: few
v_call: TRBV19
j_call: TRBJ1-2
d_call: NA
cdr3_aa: CASSIGPFYGYTF
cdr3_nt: TGTGCCAGTAGTATAGGGCCCTTCTATGGCTACACCTTC

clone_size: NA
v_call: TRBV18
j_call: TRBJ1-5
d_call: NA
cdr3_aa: CASSPNQGGGNQPQHF
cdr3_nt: TGTGCCAGCTCACCTAACCAGGGAGGAGGCAATCAGCCCCAGCATTTT

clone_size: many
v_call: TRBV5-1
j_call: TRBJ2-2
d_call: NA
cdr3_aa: CASSLFGGTNTGELFF
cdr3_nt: TGCGCCAGCAGCTTGTTTGGGGGCACGAACACCGGGGAGCTGTTTTTT

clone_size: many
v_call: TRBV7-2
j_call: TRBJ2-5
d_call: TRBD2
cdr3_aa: CASSSSGVGETQYF
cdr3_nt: TGTGCCAGCAGCAGTAGCGGGGTTGGGGAGACCCAGTACTTC

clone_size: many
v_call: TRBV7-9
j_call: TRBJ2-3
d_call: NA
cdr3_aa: CASSPSVSADTQYF
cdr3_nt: TGTGCCAGCAGCCCTAGCGTTAGTGCAGATACGCAGTATTTT

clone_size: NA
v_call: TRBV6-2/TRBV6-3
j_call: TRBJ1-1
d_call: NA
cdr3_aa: CASGYEAEAFF
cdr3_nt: TGTGCCAGCGGTTATGAGGCTGAAGCTTTCTTT

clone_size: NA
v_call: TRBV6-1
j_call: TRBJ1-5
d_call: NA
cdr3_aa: CASSVRDTTSNQPQHF
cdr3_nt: TGTGCCAGCAGTGTCCGGGACACCACTAGCAATCAGCCCCAGCATTTT

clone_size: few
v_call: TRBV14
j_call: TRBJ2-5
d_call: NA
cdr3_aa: CASSRQVSIGETQYF
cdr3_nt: TGTGCCAGCAGCCGACAGGTGTCCATAGGGGAGACCCAGTACTTC

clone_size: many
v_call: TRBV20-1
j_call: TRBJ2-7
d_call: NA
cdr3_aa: CSARDAGYTYEQYF
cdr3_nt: TGCAGTGCTAGAGATGCAGGTTATACCTACGAGCAGTACTTC

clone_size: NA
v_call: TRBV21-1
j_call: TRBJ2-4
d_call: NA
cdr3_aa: CASSKFGAGRENIQYF
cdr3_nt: TGTGCCAGCAGCAAATTCGGGGCTGGGAGGGAAAACATTCAGTACTTC

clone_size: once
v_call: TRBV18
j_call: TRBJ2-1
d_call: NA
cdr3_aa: CASSLRTEKDYNEQFF
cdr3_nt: TGTGCCAGCTCCCTACGCACAGAGAAGGACTACAATGAGCAGTTCTTC

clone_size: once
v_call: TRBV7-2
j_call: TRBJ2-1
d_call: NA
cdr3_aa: CASSFPRGGSFF
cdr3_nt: TGTGCCAGCAGCTTTCCTAGGGGGGGCTCGTTCTTC

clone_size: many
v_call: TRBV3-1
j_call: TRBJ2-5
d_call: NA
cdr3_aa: CASSQGREQYF
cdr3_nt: TGTGCCAGCAGCCAAGGACGGGAGCAGTACTTC

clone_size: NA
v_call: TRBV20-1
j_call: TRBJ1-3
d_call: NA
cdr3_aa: CSASPGPRNTIYF
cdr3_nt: TGCAGTGCTAGCCCCGGACCTCGAAACACCATATATTTT

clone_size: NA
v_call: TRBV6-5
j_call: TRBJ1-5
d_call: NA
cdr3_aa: CASGYSVGGNQPQHF
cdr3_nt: TGTGCCAGCGGTTACTCGGTAGGCGGGAATCAGCCCCAGCATTTT

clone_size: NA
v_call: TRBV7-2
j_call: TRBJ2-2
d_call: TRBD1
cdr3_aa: CASSLTGTGSGELFF
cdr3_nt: TGTGCCAGCAGCTTAACCGGGACAGGGTCCGGGGAGCTGTTTTTT

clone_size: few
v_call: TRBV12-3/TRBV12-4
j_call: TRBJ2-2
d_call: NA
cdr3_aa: CASSPHLKTQINTGELFF
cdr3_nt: TGTGCCAGCAGTCCTCATCTCAAGACACAAATCAACACCGGGGAGCTGTTTTTT

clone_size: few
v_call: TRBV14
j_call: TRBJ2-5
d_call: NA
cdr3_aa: CASSQDLITGRKTQYF
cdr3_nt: TGTGCCAGCAGCCAAGACCTCATAACAGGGAGGAAGACCCAGTACTTC

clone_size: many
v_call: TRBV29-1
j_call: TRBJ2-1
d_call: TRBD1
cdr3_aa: CSADDRGTRYNEQFF
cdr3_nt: TGCAGCGCCGACGACAGGGGCACCCGATACAATGAGCAGTTCTTC

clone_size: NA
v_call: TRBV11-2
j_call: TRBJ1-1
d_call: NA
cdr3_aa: CASSNRGTEAFF
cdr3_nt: TGTGCCAGCAGTAACAGAGGGACTGAAGCTTTCTTT

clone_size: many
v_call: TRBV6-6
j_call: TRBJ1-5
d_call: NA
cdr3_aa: CASSYGGDRNQPQHF
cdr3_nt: TGTGCCAGCAGTTACGGAGGGGATCGCAATCAGCCCCAGCATTTT

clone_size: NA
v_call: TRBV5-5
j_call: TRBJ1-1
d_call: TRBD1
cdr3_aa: CASSSRTGGAFF
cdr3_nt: TGTGCCAGCAGCTCGAGGACAGGGGGAGCTTTCTTT

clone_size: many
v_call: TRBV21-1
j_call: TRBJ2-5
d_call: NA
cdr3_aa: CASSNRPSSGHFLMETQYF
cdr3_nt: TGTGCCAGCAGCAATCGGCCCAGCTCAGGACATTTTCTTATGGAGACCCAGTACTTC

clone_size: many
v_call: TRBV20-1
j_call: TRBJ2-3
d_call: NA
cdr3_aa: CSARDGRTDTQYF
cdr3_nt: TGCAGTGCTAGGGACGGCCGGACAGATACGCAGTATTTT

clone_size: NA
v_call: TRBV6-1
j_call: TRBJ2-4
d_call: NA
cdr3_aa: CASSEGVGEQYF
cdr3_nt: TGTGCCAGCAGTGAAGGGGTCGGGGAGCAGTACTTC

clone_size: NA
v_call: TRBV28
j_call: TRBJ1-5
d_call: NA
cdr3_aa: CASSSQRGNQSQHF
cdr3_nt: TGTGCCAGCAGTTCCCAGAGAGGCAATCAGTCCCAGCATTTT

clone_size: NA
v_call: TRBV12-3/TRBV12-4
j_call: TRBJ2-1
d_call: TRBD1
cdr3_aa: CASNLGQGAYNEQFF
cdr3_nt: TGTGCCAGCAACCTCGGACAGGGGGCATACAATGAGCAGTTCTTC

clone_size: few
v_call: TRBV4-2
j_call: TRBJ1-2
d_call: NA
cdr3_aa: CASSQDSQAANYGYTF
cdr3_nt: TGTGCCAGCAGCCAAGATTCGCAGGCGGCTAACTATGGCTACACCTTC

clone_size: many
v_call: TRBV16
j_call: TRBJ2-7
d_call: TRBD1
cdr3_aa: CASSHNRGYEQYF
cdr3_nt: TGTGCCAGCAGCCATAACAGGGGGTACGAGCAGTACTTC

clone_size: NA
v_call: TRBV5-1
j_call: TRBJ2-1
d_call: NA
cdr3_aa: CASNLLDVSGEQFF
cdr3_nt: TGCGCCAGCAACTTACTCGATGTAAGCGGTGAGCAGTTCTTC

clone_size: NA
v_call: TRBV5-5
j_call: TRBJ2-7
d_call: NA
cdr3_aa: CASSLGRGCEQYF
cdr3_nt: TGTGCCAGCAGCTTGGGCAGAGGCTGCGAGCAGTACTTC

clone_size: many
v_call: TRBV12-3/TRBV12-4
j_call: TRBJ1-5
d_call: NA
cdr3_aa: CASGGVRANQPQHF
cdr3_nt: TGTGCCAGCGGGGGGGTTAGGGCCAATCAGCCCCAGCATTTT

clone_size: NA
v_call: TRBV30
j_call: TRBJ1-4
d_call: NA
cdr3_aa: CAGRDNRNEKLFF
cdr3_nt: TGTGCCGGACGGGACAATCGAAATGAAAAACTGTTTTTT

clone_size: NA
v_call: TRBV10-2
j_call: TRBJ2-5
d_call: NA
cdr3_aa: CTSSGGTVSKETQYF
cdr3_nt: TGCACCAGCAGCGGCGGGACAGTGAGTAAAGAGACCCAGTACTTC

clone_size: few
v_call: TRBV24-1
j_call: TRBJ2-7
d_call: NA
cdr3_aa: CATSSEVACYEQYF
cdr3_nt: TGTGCCACCAGTAGCGAGGTCGCTTGCTACGAGCAGTACTTC

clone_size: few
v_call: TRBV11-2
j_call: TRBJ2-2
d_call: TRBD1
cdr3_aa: CASSFTGGSLVSGELFF
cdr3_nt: TGTGCCAGCAGCTTTACAGGGGGCTCTTTAGTGTCAGGGGAGCTGTTTTTT

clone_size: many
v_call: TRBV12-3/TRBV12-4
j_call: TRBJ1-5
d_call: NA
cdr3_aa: CASSFGRDRSGDQPQHF
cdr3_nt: TGTGCCAGCAGTTTCGGCAGGGATCGTAGTGGGGATCAGCCCCAGCATTTT

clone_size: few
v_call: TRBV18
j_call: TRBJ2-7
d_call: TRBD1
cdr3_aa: CASSPRQGGNYEQYF
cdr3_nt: TGTGCCAGCTCCCCCCGACAGGGGGGGAACTACGAGCAGTACTTC